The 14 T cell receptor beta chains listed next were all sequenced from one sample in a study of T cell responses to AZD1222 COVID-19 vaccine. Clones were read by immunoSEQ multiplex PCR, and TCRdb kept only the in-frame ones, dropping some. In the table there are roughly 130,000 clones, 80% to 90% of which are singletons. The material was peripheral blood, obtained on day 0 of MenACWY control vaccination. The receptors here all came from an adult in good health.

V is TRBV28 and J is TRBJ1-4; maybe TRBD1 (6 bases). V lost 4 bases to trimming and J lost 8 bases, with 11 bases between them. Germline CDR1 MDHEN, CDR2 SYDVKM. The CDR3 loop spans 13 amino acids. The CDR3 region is CASSSGGGEKLFF. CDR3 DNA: TGTGCCAGCAGTTCTGGGGGCGGGGAAAAACTGTTTTTT.

For the CDR3, the DNA is TGTGCCACCAGTGAGCACACAGGGGCCTACACTGAAGCTTTCTTT. Protein product: CATSEHTGAYTEAFF. This sequence joins TRBV24-1 and TRBJ1-1; TRBD1 aligns across 7 bases. The CDR3 contains 15 residues. Germline trimming cut 4 bases from V and 3 bases from J; bases unmatched to any gene: 7. Germline V gives CDR1 KGHDR, CDR2 SFDVKD.

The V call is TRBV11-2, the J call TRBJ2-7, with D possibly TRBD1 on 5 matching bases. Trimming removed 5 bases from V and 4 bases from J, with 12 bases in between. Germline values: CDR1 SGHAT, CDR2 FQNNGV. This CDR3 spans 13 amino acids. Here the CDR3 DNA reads TGTGCCAGCAGCCAATCGACAGATTACGAGCAGTACTTC. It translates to CASSQSTDYEQYF.

The CDR3 DNA follows: TGTGCCAGCAGTTGGAGGACAGGGAGCCTCGCTGAAGCTTTCTTT. Amino acids: CASSWRTGSLAEAFF. The chain has TRBV28 and TRBJ1-1; 8 positions agree with TRBD1. Germline V gene sequence: CDR1 MDHEN, CDR2 SYDVKM. CDR3 length: 15 amino acids. J gave up 6 bases and V 4 bases, and 10 bases lay outside the gene matches.

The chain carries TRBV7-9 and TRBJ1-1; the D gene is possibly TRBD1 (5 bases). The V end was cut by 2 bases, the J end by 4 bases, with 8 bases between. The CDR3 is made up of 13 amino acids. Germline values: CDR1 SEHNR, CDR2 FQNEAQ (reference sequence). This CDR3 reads CASSLSGPTEAFF. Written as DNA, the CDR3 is TGTGCCAGCAGCTTATCAGGGCCCACTGAAGCTTTCTTT.

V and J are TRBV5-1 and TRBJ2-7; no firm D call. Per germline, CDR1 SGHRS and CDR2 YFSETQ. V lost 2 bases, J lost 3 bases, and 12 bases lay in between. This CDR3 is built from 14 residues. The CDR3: CASSFRTNNYEQYF. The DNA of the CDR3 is TGCGCCAGCAGCTTCCGCACCAACAACTACGAGCAGTACTTC.

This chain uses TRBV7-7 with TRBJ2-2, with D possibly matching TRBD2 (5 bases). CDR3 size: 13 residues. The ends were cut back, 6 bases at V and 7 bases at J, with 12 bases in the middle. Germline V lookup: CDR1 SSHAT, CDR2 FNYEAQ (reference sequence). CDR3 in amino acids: CASSHSGSGELFF. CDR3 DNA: TGTGCCAGCAGTCATTCGGGGAGCGGGGAGCTGTTTTTT.

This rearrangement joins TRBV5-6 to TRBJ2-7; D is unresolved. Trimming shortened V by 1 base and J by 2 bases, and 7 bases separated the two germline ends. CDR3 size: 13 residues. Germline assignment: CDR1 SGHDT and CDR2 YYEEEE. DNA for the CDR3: TGTGCCAGCAGCTTGATCCAGGCCTACGAGCAGTACTTC. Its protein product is CASSLIQAYEQYF.

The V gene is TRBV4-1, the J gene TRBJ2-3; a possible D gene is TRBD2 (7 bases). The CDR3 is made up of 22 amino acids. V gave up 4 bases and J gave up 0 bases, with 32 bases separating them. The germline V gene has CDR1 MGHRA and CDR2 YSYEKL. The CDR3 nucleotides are TGCGCCAGCAGCCCCGTTTGGGGGGGGCGGTCTTGGGCGGACTTTAGCACAGATACGCAGTATTTT. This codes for CASSPVWGGRSWADFSTDTQYF.

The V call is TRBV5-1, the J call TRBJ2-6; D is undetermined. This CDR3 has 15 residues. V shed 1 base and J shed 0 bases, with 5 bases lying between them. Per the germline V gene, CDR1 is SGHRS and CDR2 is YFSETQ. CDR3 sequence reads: CASSLYGSGANVLTF. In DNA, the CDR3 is TGCGCCAGCAGCTTGTATGGCTCTGGGGCCAACGTCCTGACTTTC. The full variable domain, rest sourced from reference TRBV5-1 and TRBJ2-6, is KAGVTQTPRYLIKTRGQQVTLSCSPISGHRSVSWYQQTPGQGLQFLFEYFSETQRNKGNFPGRFSGRQFSNSRSEMNVSTLELGDSALYLCASSLYGSGANVLTFGAGSRLTVL.

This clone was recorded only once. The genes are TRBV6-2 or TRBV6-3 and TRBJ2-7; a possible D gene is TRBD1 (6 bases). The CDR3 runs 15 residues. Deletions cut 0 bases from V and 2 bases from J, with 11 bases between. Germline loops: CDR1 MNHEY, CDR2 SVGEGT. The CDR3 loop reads CASSYSTGLTYEQYF. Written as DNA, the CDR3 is TGTGCCAGCAGTTACTCGACAGGACTCACCTACGAGCAGTACTTC.

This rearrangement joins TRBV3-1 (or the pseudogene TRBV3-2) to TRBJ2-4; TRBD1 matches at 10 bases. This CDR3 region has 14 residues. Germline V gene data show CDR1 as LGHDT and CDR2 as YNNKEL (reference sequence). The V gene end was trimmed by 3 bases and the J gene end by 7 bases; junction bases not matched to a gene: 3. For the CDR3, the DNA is TGTGCCAGCAGCCAGAGGGGACAGGGGAACATTCAGTACTTC. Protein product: CASSQRGQGNIQYF.

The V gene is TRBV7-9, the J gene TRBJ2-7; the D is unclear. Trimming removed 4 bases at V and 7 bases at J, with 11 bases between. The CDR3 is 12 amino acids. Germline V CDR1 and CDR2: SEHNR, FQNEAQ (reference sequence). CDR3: CASSSLRGEQYF. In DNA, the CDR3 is TGTGCCAGCAGCTCCCTGCGCGGTGAGCAGTACTTC.

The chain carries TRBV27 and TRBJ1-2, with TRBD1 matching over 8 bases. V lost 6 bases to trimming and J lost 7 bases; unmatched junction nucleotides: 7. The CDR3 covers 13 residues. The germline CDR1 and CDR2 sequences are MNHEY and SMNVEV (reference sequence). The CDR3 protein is CASRWQGASGYTF. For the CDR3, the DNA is TGTGCCAGCAGGTGGCAGGGGGCTTCTGGCTACACCTTC.